This entry lists 10 T cell receptor beta chains sequenced from one sample in a study of CD8+CD57+ T cells in acquired aplastic anemia. Genomic DNA provided the template from which TCR beta VDJ and CDR3 profiles were obtained. MiXCR, run by TCRdb on the reads, gives a single entry per CDR3 protein. The sample holds approximately 300,000 distinct CDR3 sequences, roughly 53% seen once. All patients picked for sequencing had shown, by flow cytometry, an expansion of CD8+CD57+ cells. Sequenced input: sorted CD4+, CD8+, or CD8+CD57+ T cells (not recorded which) from PBMCs. The receptors here all came from a human donor with aplastic anemia.

This clonotype was counted ten times or more. The chain joins TRBV5-1 to TRBJ1-4; unclear D gene. Germline V gives CDR1 SGHRS, CDR2 YFSETQ. This CDR3 is 16 amino acids long. V was trimmed by 0 bases and J by 7 bases, leaving 16 bases between them. CDR3 in DNA: TGCGCCAGCAGCTTGGCCAACTCGGGAGGGAGTGAAAAACTGTTTTTT. Translating it yields CASSLANSGGSEKLFF.

This clonotype was found many times. The chain has TRBV19 and TRBJ1-6; 11 bases line up with TRBD1. The CDR3 covers 16 residues. With 2 bases clipped from V and 13 bases from J, the junction kept 10 bases outside the gene matches. CDR1 LNHDA and CDR2 SQIVND come from the germline V gene (reference sequence). This chain's CDR3 is CASSIKGGQGVSPLHF. Here the CDR3 DNA reads TGTGCCAGTAGTATAAAAGGGGGACAGGGGGTTTCCCCCCTCCACTTT.

This clonotype was detected many times. V is TRBV19 and J is TRBJ2-2; D unclear. The ends were cut back, 8 bases at V and 0 bases at J, with 16 bases in the middle. CDR3 length: 16 residues. The V gene's germline CDR1 is LNHDA and CDR2 SQIVND (reference sequence). The CDR3 loop is CASGTTFTANTGELFF. In DNA, the CDR3 is TGTGCCAGTGGAACCACCTTTACCGCGAACACCGGGGAGCTGTTTTTT.

This clonotype was seen ten or more times. The rearrangement uses TRBV4-2 and TRBJ2-2; TRBD1 aligns across 8 bases. CDR3 length equals 15 residues. J was trimmed by 3 bases and V by 4 bases; bases with no gene match: 4. Germline V gene lookup returns CDR1 LGHNA and CDR2 YNFKEQ. CDR3 sequence reads: CASSPGQGYTGELFF. The CDR3 DNA sequence: TGTGCCAGCAGCCCCGGACAGGGCTACACCGGGGAGCTGTTTTTT.

This chain connects TRBV25-1 to TRBJ1-1; D gene ambiguous. Germline-derived CDR1 and CDR2 are MGHDK and SYGVNS. The CDR3 runs 15 residues. Trimming cost V 6 bases and J 1 base, with 15 bases left between them. This chain's CDR3 is CASSVVPTPNTEAFF. Written as DNA, the CDR3 is TGTGCCAGCAGCGTAGTCCCCACTCCGAACACTGAAGCTTTCTTT.

The rearrangement links TRBV10-1 to TRBJ2-2; the match to TRBD2 covers 8 bases. CDR3 size: 17 residues. The J segment lost 3 bases and the V segment lost 0 bases, leaving 6 bases of the junction unmatched. The germline V gene encodes CDR1 WNHNN and CDR2 SYGVQD (reference sequence). The CDR3 protein is CASSESFRREDTGELFF. The CDR3 DNA reads TGCGCCAGCAGTGAGTCGTTCCGGCGGGAGGACACCGGGGAGCTGTTTTTT.

This clonotype was found many times. The chain recombines TRBV7-9 with TRBJ2-5, with D hard to call. Trimming left V 1 base short and J 4 bases short, with 7 bases between. Germline V gene lookup returns CDR1 SEHNR and CDR2 FQNEAQ (reference sequence). There are 13 residues in the CDR3. CDR3 DNA sequence: TGTGCCAGCAGCTTAGGTGCGGCAGAGACCCAGTACTTC. It encodes CASSLGAAETQYF.

This chain connects TRBV11-3 to TRBJ2-7; TRBD2 matches at 11 bases. With 3 bases clipped from V and 5 bases from J, the junction kept 6 bases outside the gene matches. This CDR3 comprises 15 residues. Looked up from germline, CDR1 is SGHNT and CDR2 is YENEEA. CDR3 sequence reads: CASSLGLAALNEQYF. As DNA, the CDR3 is TGTGCCAGCAGCTTGGGACTAGCGGCGCTGAACGAGCAGTACTTC.

V usage is TRBV5-1 and J usage is TRBJ1-3; D ambiguous. This CDR3 has 13 residues. V gave up 5 bases and J gave up 4 bases, with 10 bases separating them. Germline V gene data show CDR1 as SGHRS and CDR2 as YFSETQ. The CDR3 spells CASRGSPGNTIYF. CDR3 nucleotide sequence: TGCGCCAGCAGAGGGTCGCCAGGAAACACCATATATTTT.

The chain employs TRBV19 and TRBJ2-1; D is undetermined. Trimming shortened V by 3 bases and J by 6 bases, and 9 bases separated the two germline ends. Germline V gene lookup returns CDR1 LNHDA and CDR2 SQIVND (reference sequence). The CDR3 runs 13 residues. CDR3 DNA sequence: TGTGCCAGTAGTATTGTATCGGCCAATGAGCAGTTCTTC. Translated: CASSIVSANEQFF.